This T cell receptor beta chain was observed in a study of blood T cell repertoires in COVID-19. About the study: The cDNA or gDNA used as material had been derived from T cells, B-cell-depleted T cells, or PBMCs.

Participants came from under 30 US areas, aged about 18 to 89 years. Clinical history as reported by participants underpinned cohort assignment. In the original workflow: Reference gene primer amplification yielded estimated nucleated cell counts. Some clones are missing from TCRdb's copy, which holds only in-frame ones; the method was immunoSEQ multiplex PCR. The V and J calls and clone size are taken from that table; D and trimming were inferred from the DNA. The sample gives about 270,000 clones, roughly 90% of which show up once; 0.75% to 1% is in the top ten. Germline CDR1 MDHEN, CDR2 SYDVKM. V was pared by 5 bases and J by 12 bases, with 20 bases between. The CDR3 contains 15 residues.

This sequence originates from a woman aged 30 to 39 who had recovered from COVID-19. The gene calls are TRBV28 and TRBJ1-6; D uncertain. Material for sequencing was PBMCs or T cells enriched from blood (not recorded which). The CDR3 DNA follows: TGTGCCAGCAGTCGAAAGCATCTACAGTTGCTACCCCTCCACTTT. Translated, it gives CASSRKHLQLLPLHF.